This TCR beta chain was observed in a study of technical replicates of blood from a few donors. TCRdb keeps only in-frame clones here, not all; method: immunoSEQ multiplex PCR. The top ten clones hold 3% to 5% of a sample with approximately 52,000 clones, roughly nine tenths of them seen once. This CDR3 is built from 14 residues. Trimming took 5 bases from V and 6 from J; bases not matched to a gene: 9. Germline CDR1 reads LNHDA; CDR2 reads SQIVND (reference sequence). The sequence came from a human donor in good health. Some clones in this sample may be carry-over from other donors' samples. Sequences were obtained from PBMCs. The chain combines TRBV19 with TRBJ2-7, with TRBD2 matching 8 bases. The CDR3 here is CASSPSAGGLEQYF. The CDR3 DNA is TGTGCCAGTAGTCCCTCGGCGGGAGGTCTCGAGCAGTACTTC.